Below, one T cell receptor beta chain is given with its context. CDR3 length equals 14 residues. Trimming took off 6 bases at V and 0 bases at J, with 8 bases between the two ends. From germline, CDR1 is KGHSH and CDR2 LQKENI. Sequencing of TCR beta drew on CD8+ and CD4+ T cells from blood. Negative isolation yielded the CD8+ and CD4+ T cells, while FACS enriched the TEMRA cells. Random hexamers were used to reverse transcribe the RNA input (about 0.5 to 1 ug). MiXCR, run by TCRdb on the immunoSEQ multiplex PCR reads, gives a single entry per CDR3 protein. The sample records under 350,000 distinct CDR3 sequences, about 90% being singletons. This entry comes from a study of CD8 T cells in Susac syndrome.

This receptor was taken from a human donor with multiple sclerosis. Specimen: CD4+ T cells from PBMCs. This sequence joins TRBV18 and TRBJ2-2, with no clear D. The CDR3 nucleotides read TGTGCCAGCTCCCTCGCCGCGAACACCGGGGAGCTGTTTTTT. Translating gives CASSLAANTGELFF.